Each of the 17 T cell receptor beta chains below was sequenced from the same sample in a study of T-cell memory formation after mild COVID-19. In TCRdb, the 5' RACE reads were re-called with MiXCR into one record per CDR3 protein. The profile covers around 450,000 distinct CDR3 sequences, with around 20% appearing a single time and roughly 8.4% taken by the ten largest. The sequenced material came from PBMCs or a T cell subset sorted from them (not recorded which). The receptor set was obtained from an adult woman who had mild COVID-19 (a few samples of this study predate the infection). Cell type and time point are not known.

This clonotype was observed many times. The chain has TRBV10-3 and TRBJ1-2; D possibly corresponds to TRBD1 (5 bases). Trimming took 10 bases from V and 1 from J, leaving 10 bases between them. CDR3 length equals 12 residues. Germline lookup yields CDR1 ENHRY and CDR2 SYGVKD. The CDR3 spells CATADSNYGYTF. The CDR3 DNA follows: TGTGCCACCGCAGACAGTAACTATGGCTACACCTTC.

The genes are TRBV24-1 and TRBJ2-2; the match to TRBD2 covers 11 bases. V was clipped by 3 bases and J by 5 bases; unmatched bases: 10. The V gene's germline CDR1 is KGHDR and CDR2 SFDVKD. The CDR3 totals 18 residues. The CDR3: CATSDPGLAGLRTGELFF. CDR3 nucleotide sequence: TGTGCCACCAGTGATCCCGGACTAGCGGGCCTCAGGACCGGGGAGCTGTTTTTT.

This clonotype came up many times. V is TRBV7-3 and J is TRBJ2-3; D remains ambiguous. Germline V CDR1 and CDR2: SGHTA, FQGTGA. CDR3 length: 13 amino acids. The V and J ends lost 5 bases and 2 bases respectively, with 8 bases between them. CDR3: CASSPKPTDTQYF. The CDR3 DNA reads TGTGCCAGCAGCCCCAAACCCACAGATACGCAGTATTTT.

This clonotype was detected many times. This chain connects TRBV7-9 to TRBJ2-7, with D perhaps matching TRBD1 (5 bases). The CDR3 covers 14 residues. The ends were cut back, 5 bases at V and 3 bases at J, with 14 bases in the middle. Germline CDR1 is SEHNR and CDR2 is FQNEAQ (reference sequence). The CDR3 DNA sequence: TGTGCCAGCAGCCGTGGGCAGGGCATCTACGAGCAGTACTTC. Translated: CASSRGQGIYEQYF.

The chain combines TRBV11-2 with TRBJ1-4, with D perhaps TRBD1 (5 bases). V gave up 4 bases and J gave up 8 bases, with 8 bases separating them. Germline lookup yields CDR1 SGHAT and CDR2 FQNNGV. The CDR3 has 12 amino acids. CDR3 protein: CASSSGREKLFF. CDR3 nucleotide sequence: TGTGCCAGCAGCTCGGGACGCGAAAAACTGTTTTTT.

The sample holds a few counts of this clonotype. The chain carries TRBV20-1 and TRBJ2-7, with 14 positions matching TRBD2. Germline V gene lookup returns CDR1 DFQATT and CDR2 SNEGSKA (reference sequence). The CDR3 contains 15 residues. J gave up 7 bases and V 5 bases, and 10 bases lay outside the gene matches. The CDR3 is CSAPEGTSGGWEQYF. CDR3 bases: TGCAGTGCTCCCGAGGGGACTAGCGGGGGCTGGGAGCAGTACTTC.

This clonotype was picked up a small number of times. The chain joins TRBV11-2 to TRBJ1-5; TRBD1 matches 8 bases. There are 15 residues in the CDR3. Looked up from germline, CDR1 is SGHAT and CDR2 is FQNNGV. J gave up 6 bases and V 1 base, and 5 bases lay outside the gene matches. Here the CDR3 reads CASSLVRGHAQPQHF. The CDR3 DNA reads TGTGCCAGCAGCTTAGTCAGGGGGCATGCTCAGCCCCAGCATTTT.

This clonotype came up a few times. V and J are TRBV4-3 and TRBJ2-7; 11 nucleotides match TRBD2. The CDR3 loop spans 17 amino acids. CDR1 is LGHNA, CDR2 YSLEER, per germline. Trimming removed 0 bases from V and 5 bases from J; junction bases left unmatched: 9. The CDR3 region is CASSQDVSGRARDEQYF. The CDR3, as DNA: TGCGCCAGCAGCCAAGATGTTAGCGGGAGGGCCCGGGACGAGCAGTACTTC.

The chain combines TRBV12-3 or TRBV12-4 with TRBJ2-3, with 8 nucleotides matching TRBD1. The CDR3 covers 14 residues. V lost 7 bases and J lost 7; bases outside the gene matches: 10. CDR3 in amino acids: CASTLRTGMNTQYF. The CDR3 DNA follows: TGTGCCAGCACCTTAAGGACAGGGATGAATACGCAGTATTTT.

The CDR3 DNA sequence: TGTGCCACCCACAGGGAGTACCAAGAGACCCAGTACTTC. Translating gives CATHREYQETQYF. The chain carries TRBV2 and TRBJ2-5, with TRBD1 as a possible D gene (6 bases). The CDR3 consists of 13 residues. With 10 bases removed from V and 0 bases from J, the gap between germline ends came to 12 bases. Per the germline V gene, CDR1 is SNHLY and CDR2 is FYNNEI. The whole variable domain, remainder taken from reference TRBV2 and TRBJ2-5, is EPEVTQTPSHQVTQMGQEVILRCVPISNHLYFYWYRQILGQKVEFLVSFYNNEISEKSEIFDDQFSVERPDGSNFTLKIRSTKLEDSAMYFCATHREYQETQYFGPGTRLLVL.

A few counts support this clonotype. The CDR3: CASTLGEQYF. CDR3 nucleotide sequence: TGTGCCAGCACCCTTGGGGAGCAGTACTTC. This chain connects TRBV7-9 to TRBJ2-7; D unresolved. V was shortened by 7 bases and J by 7 bases, with 8 bases between the two germline ends. Germline CDR1 reads SEHNR; CDR2 reads FQNEAQ (reference sequence). This CDR3 has 10 residues.

The chain uses TRBV20-1 and TRBJ2-2, with D perhaps TRBD2 (7 bases). Germline V gives CDR1 DFQATT, CDR2 SNEGSKA (reference sequence). The CDR3 has 16 residues. V was cut by 5 bases and J by 0 bases, with 16 bases left in between. CDR3 in amino acids: CSARGLAASNTGELFF. Written as DNA, the CDR3 is TGCAGTGCTCGGGGGCTAGCGGCTTCGAACACCGGGGAGCTGTTTTTT.

The CDR3 here is CASSLFAGTGYEQYF. The CDR3 region has the DNA TGTGCCAGCAGCTTATTCGCTGGGACAGGATACGAGCAGTACTTC. The chain is built from TRBV7-3 and TRBJ2-7, with 8 bases fitting TRBD1. Germline V gives CDR1 SGHTA, CDR2 FQGTGA. This CDR3 contains 15 residues. The junction had 7 bases not matched to a gene; V was cut back by 2 bases and J by 4 bases.

The table lists this clonotype with a few counts. This chain links TRBV23-1 with TRBJ2-1; no clear D. TRBV23-1 has ORF status, its function being uncertain. V was clipped by 0 bases and J by 7 bases, with 7 bases between them. CDR3 length: 13 residues. In DNA form, the CDR3 reads TGCGCCAGCAGTCAATCCATAGCAAATGAGCAGTTCTTC. Its translation: CASSQSIANEQFF.

This clonotype was counted a few times. The chain employs TRBV5-5 and TRBJ2-1; 7 bases map to TRBD1. The V gene's germline CDR1 is SGHKS and CDR2 YYEKEE (reference sequence). Losses at the gene ends were 0 bases for V and 4 bases for J; bases not matched to a gene: 7. This CDR3 region has 16 residues. CDR3 nucleotides: TGTGCCAGCAGCTTGGTGGGCAGGGGGACATACAATGAGCAGTTCTTC. Amino acid sequence: CASSLVGRGTYNEQFF.

The V gene is TRBV15, the J gene TRBJ2-2; D gene ambiguous. CDR3 length equals 17 residues. Between the trimmed V and J ends, which lost 0 bases and 4 bases, there was a span of 15 bases. CDR1 LNHNV and CDR2 YYDKDF come from the germline V gene (reference sequence). CDR3 coding DNA: TGTGCCACCAGCAGAGATGCGCCGGTGGCAGGCACCGGGGAGCTGTTTTTT. Its protein product is CATSRDAPVAGTGELFF.

The chain combines TRBV5-1 with TRBJ2-7; D is unresolved. V was clipped by 6 bases and J by 0 bases, with 7 bases between them. The CDR3 totals 12 residues. CDR1 is SGHRS and CDR2 is YFSETQ in the germline V gene. This CDR3 is CASMSYSYEQYF. The CDR3 nucleotides read TGCGCCAGCATGAGTTACTCCTACGAGCAGTACTTC. The variable domain in full, completed from reference TRBV5-1 and TRBJ2-7, reads KAGVTQTPRYLIKTRGQQVTLSCSPISGHRSVSWYQQTPGQGLQFLFEYFSETQRNKGNFPGRFSGRQFSNSRSEMNVSTLELGDSALYLCASMSYSYEQYFGPGTRLTVT.